Below are 23 T cell receptor beta chains sequenced from a single sample in a study of blood T cell repertoires in COVID-19. The protocol was immunoSEQ multiplex PCR, while the TCRdb copy is restricted to in-frame clones and leaves out a portion. Of some 17,000 clones in the sample, 80% to 90% were seen once. Source material: peripheral blood. The receptor source for this set is a man aged 55-75 years with active COVID-19.

This chain links TRBV2 with TRBJ2-7; 10 bases are a match to TRBD1. After removal of 8 bases from V and 1 base from J, the junction contained 8 bases not matched to a gene. The CDR3 has 15 amino acids. In germline, CDR1 is SNHLY, CDR2 FYNNEI. CDR3 sequence (DNA): TGTGCCAGCGGTATTCCGGGACAGGGGTCCTACGAGCAGTACTTC. Translation: CASGIPGQGSYEQYF. The complete variable domain, with remaining parts taken from reference TRBV2 and TRBJ2-7, reads EPEVTQTPSHQVTQMGQEVILRCVPISNHLYFYWYRQILGQKVEFLVSFYNNEISEKSEIFDDQFSVERPDGSNFTLKIRSTKLEDSAMYFCASGIPGQGSYEQYFGPGTRLTVT.

The chain uses TRBV7-2 and TRBJ2-7, with D possibly matching TRBD2 (7 bases). Trimming removed 5 bases at V and 2 bases at J, with 16 bases between. CDR3 length equals 15 residues. CDR1 and CDR2 (germline): SGHTA, FQGNSA. The CDR3 spells CASSPHGGTPYEQYF. DNA of the CDR3: TGTGCCAGCAGCCCCCACGGGGGGACACCCTACGAGCAGTACTTC.

The rearrangement joins TRBV9 to TRBJ2-5; the match to TRBD2 covers 8 bases. Germline-derived CDR1 and CDR2 are SGDLS and YYNGEE. The CDR3 runs to 19 residues. Trimming removed 0 bases from V and 2 bases from J; junction bases left unmatched: 15. CDR3 sequence reads: CASSVAPPASGGQQETQYF. CDR3 sequence (DNA): TGTGCCAGCAGCGTAGCCCCCCCGGCGAGCGGGGGTCAGCAAGAGACCCAGTACTTC.

The CDR3 bases are TGTGCCAGCGCTTTCGGGACAGGGGTCTACGAGCAGTACTTC. It codes for CASAFGTGVYEQYF. The chain is built from TRBV28 and TRBJ2-7; 10 bases are a match to TRBD1. The trim removed 8 bases at V and 3 bases at J, leaving 7 bases unmatched. Per the germline V gene, CDR1 is MDHEN and CDR2 is SYDVKM. The CDR3 spans 14 residues.

The chain uses TRBV4-1 and TRBJ1-5, with D perhaps matching TRBD1 (5 bases). V gave up 0 bases and J gave up 9 bases, with 18 bases separating them. This CDR3 region has 16 residues. Germline lookup yields CDR1 MGHRA and CDR2 YSYEKL. CDR3 sequence: CASSQDLTAGKRPQHF. The CDR3 DNA reads TGCGCCAGCAGCCAAGATTTGACAGCCGGAAAGCGGCCCCAGCATTTT.

This sequence joins TRBV30 and TRBJ1-6, with no clear D. V was trimmed by 5 bases and J by 6 bases, leaving 14 bases between them. This CDR3 contains 14 residues. Germline V lookup: CDR1 GTSNPN, CDR2 SVGIG (reference sequence). The CDR3 region is CAWDLLAANSPLHF. CDR3 in DNA: TGTGCCTGGGACCTTTTGGCGGCTAATTCACCCCTCCACTTT.

This chain links TRBV28 with TRBJ2-3, with 9 bases aligning to TRBD1. The germline V gene has CDR1 MDHEN and CDR2 SYDVKM. The CDR3 extends over 14 amino acids. The V segment lost 9 bases and the J segment 4 bases; nucleotides outside the gene matches: 8. This CDR3 reads CARGDRAFPDTQYF. The CDR3 DNA reads as TGTGCCAGGGGGGACAGGGCTTTTCCAGATACGCAGTATTTT.

The rearrangement uses TRBV11-3 and TRBJ2-7, with D tentatively TRBD1 (6 bases). V gave up 5 bases and J gave up 6 bases, with 17 bases separating them. The CDR3 length is 14 residues. Germline V CDR1 and CDR2: SGHNT, YENEEA. In DNA, the CDR3 is TGTGCCAGCAGCCTTGAGGGGGAAGGGGGCGAGCAGTACTTC. It codes for CASSLEGEGGEQYF.

Concerning this clone: The junction departs from germline at one end; a sequencing error may be responsible. The V gene is TRBV4-2, the J gene TRBJ2-3; 12 bases match TRBD2. CDR3 size: 18 residues. Per the germline V gene, CDR1 is LGHNA and CDR2 is YNFKEQ. The CDR3 DNA is TGTGCCAGCAGCCCGACCGTGGGGCGACTAGCGGGAGAGGATACGAAGTATTTT. Protein sequence: CASSPTVGRLAGEDTKYF.

This clone was observed a few times. The V gene is TRBV6-2 or TRBV6-3, the J gene TRBJ2-7; possible D gene TRBD1, 6 bases. The germline gives CDR1 MNHEY, CDR2 SVGEGT. V shed 6 bases and J shed 2 bases, with 17 bases lying between them. The CDR3 contains 15 residues. CDR3 DNA sequence: TGTGCCAGCAGCCGCCCGAGGGACAAGCCCTACGAGCAGTACTTC. Amino acid sequence: CASSRPRDKPYEQYF.

This chain joins TRBV2 and TRBJ2-2; 11 nucleotides line up with TRBD2. The trim removed 7 bases at V and 7 bases at J, leaving 11 bases unmatched. Germline CDR1 SNHLY, CDR2 FYNNEI. The CDR3 loop spans 16 amino acids. The CDR3 spells CASNAGTSGRGGELFF. Here the CDR3 DNA reads TGTGCCAGCAATGCCGGGACTAGCGGCAGGGGCGGGGAGCTGTTTTTT.

The V gene is TRBV19, the J gene TRBJ2-1, with D possibly matching TRBD2 (5 bases). This CDR3 has 19 residues. Germline lookup yields CDR1 LNHDA and CDR2 SQIVND (reference sequence). Trimming shortened V by 6 bases and J by 4 bases, and 28 bases separated the two germline ends. The CDR3 nucleotides read TGTGCCAGTAGGTTTGCTGCCGGATGGACGGGAATTGGGTACAATGAGCAGTTCTTC. Its protein product is CASRFAAGWTGIGYNEQFF.

The table lists this clone with a count of one. The chain is built from TRBV28 and TRBJ2-2; TRBD2 aligns across 10 bases. The CDR3 has 17 residues. V dropped 6 bases and J dropped 6; count of bases not matched to a gene: 13. CDR1 and CDR2 (germline): MDHEN, SYDVKM. The chain's CDR3 is CASSRTGTSAKSGELFF. The CDR3 DNA reads TGTGCCAGCAGCCGAACCGGGACTAGCGCCAAATCCGGGGAGCTGTTTTTT.

This chain connects TRBV7-8 to TRBJ1-5; tentatively, D is TRBD1 (5 bases). Trimming removed 4 bases from V and 0 bases from J, with 10 bases in between. Per the germline V gene, CDR1 is SGHVS and CDR2 is FQNEAQ. The CDR3 consists of 15 residues. The CDR3 nucleotides read TGTGCCAGCAGCTCCCTCAGGGATAGCAATCAGCCCCAGCATTTT. Its protein is CASSSLRDSNQPQHF.

V is TRBV7-8 and J is TRBJ2-7, with D hard to call. CDR3 length equals 13 residues. CDR1 and CDR2 from the germline V gene are SGHVS and FQNEAQ. The V end lost 1 base, the J end lost 5 bases, and 9 bases lay between the germline ends. The CDR3 is CASSLVPADEQYF. The CDR3 DNA sequence: TGTGCCAGCAGCTTAGTCCCGGCGGACGAGCAGTACTTC.

V and J are TRBV19 and TRBJ2-7, with 7 bases matching TRBD1. The V gene's germline CDR1 is LNHDA and CDR2 SQIVND (reference sequence). The CDR3 has 12 amino acids. After removal of 7 bases from V and 6 bases from J, the junction contained 6 bases not matched to a gene. CDR3 region: CASNQNRGEQYF. The CDR3, as DNA: TGTGCCAGTAATCAAAACAGGGGCGAGCAGTACTTC.

The chain employs TRBV4-2 and TRBJ1-2; D is perhaps TRBD1 (6 bases). V was cut by 4 bases and J by 8 bases, with 17 bases left in between. The CDR3 is made up of 14 amino acids. Germline values: CDR1 LGHNA, CDR2 YNFKEQ. Written as DNA, the CDR3 is TGTGCCAGCAGCCCGCCCAGGGGTATCGGCGGCTACACCTTC. Translation gives CASSPPRGIGGYTF.

The chain is built from TRBV3-1 (or the pseudogene TRBV3-2) and TRBJ1-2, with D unresolved. This CDR3 comprises 11 residues. V lost 4 bases, J lost 6 bases, and 6 bases lay in between. Germline loops: CDR1 LGHDT, CDR2 YNNKEL (reference sequence). CDR3 residues: CASSPLDGYTF. The DNA for the CDR3 is TGTGCCAGCAGCCCCCTAGATGGCTACACCTTC.

V and J are TRBV2 and TRBJ2-3, with D tentatively TRBD2 (5 bases). Germline V lookup: CDR1 SNHLY, CDR2 FYNNEI. V lost 3 bases and J lost 3, with 13 bases in between. The CDR3 runs to 15 residues. The CDR3 region is CASSDVGMGTDTQYF. The CDR3 bases are TGTGCCAGCAGTGATGTCGGGATGGGGACAGATACGCAGTATTTT.

In its sample, this clone was seen once. Here the CDR3 reads CAITPQTGSSGNTIYF. DNA of the CDR3: TGTGCCATCACACCCCAAACAGGGAGCTCTGGAAACACCATATATTTT. The gene calls are TRBV10-3 and TRBJ1-3, with a weak D call TRBD1 (6 bases). The germline V and J ends were trimmed by 7 bases and 0 bases, with 16 bases remaining between them. The CDR3 totals 16 residues. Germline CDR1 and CDR2: ENHRY and SYGVKD.

This chain connects TRBV5-8 to TRBJ2-7; possibly TRBD2 for D (6 bases). V lost 9 bases, J lost 0 bases, and 13 bases lay in between. Germline-derived CDR1 and CDR2 are SGHTS and YDEGEE. This CDR3 has 13 residues. The CDR3 is CATAWEVSYEQYF. CDR3 coding DNA: TGTGCCACCGCCTGGGAGGTCTCCTACGAGCAGTACTTC.

This clone was detected only once. The chain links TRBV7-2 to TRBJ1-3; D is possibly TRBD1 (5 bases). This CDR3 is built from 17 residues. The germline V and J ends were trimmed by 5 bases and 0 bases, with 17 bases remaining between them. Germline V gene sequence: CDR1 SGHTA, CDR2 FQGNSA. The CDR3 region is CASSQARGGVSGNTIYF. The DNA of the CDR3 is TGTGCCAGCAGCCAAGCACGGGGAGGGGTCTCTGGAAACACCATATATTTT.

CDR3 protein: CAWSVSRSGNTIYF. The CDR3 bases are TGTGCCTGGAGTGTGAGCAGGTCTGGAAACACCATATATTTT. The chain uses TRBV30 and TRBJ1-3, with unresolved D. The germline V gene has CDR1 GTSNPN and CDR2 SVGIG (reference sequence). The CDR3 totals 14 residues. V was shortened by 0 bases and J by 1 base, with 7 bases between the two germline ends.